The 25 T cell receptor beta chains below were found in one sample sequenced in a study of beta chain features in type 1 diabetes. Findings of the study overall: Moderate but significant shortening of TCRB CDR3s was recorded in all four CD4+ subsets from Type 1 diabetes patients.

Every isolated RNA sample was fully reverse transcribed, so sequencing captured expressed TCRB transcripts. The table came from immunoSEQ multiplex PCR; TCRdb's copy has only in-frame clones and leaves some out. The repertoire holds 300,000 to 450,000 clones, with over 9.5% as singletons. For these receptors, no antigen is known. The material sequenced was naive CD4+ T cells from blood. The receptors were gathered from a woman aged 18 to 35 with type 1 diabetes.

This clone turned up a few times. The chain combines TRBV9 with TRBJ1-6, with a tentative D call TRBD1 (5 bases). Deletions cut 4 bases from V and 10 bases from J, with 12 bases between. The CDR3 totals 13 residues. Per germline, CDR1 SGDLS and CDR2 YYNGEE. CDR3 bases: TGTGCCAGCAGCCCCCAGGGTTCCTCACCCCTCCACTTT. This translates into CASSPQGSSPLHF. Complete variable domain (other parts from reference TRBV9 and TRBJ1-6): DSGVTQTPKHLITATGQRVTLRCSPRSGDLSVYWYQQSLDQGLQFLIQYYNGEERAKGNILERFSAQQFPDLHSELNLSSLELGDSALYFCASSPQGSSPLHFGNGTRLTVT.

The V and J genes are TRBV29-1 and TRBJ2-2; D remains unclear. Germline lookup yields CDR1 SQVTM and CDR2 ANQGSEA. The CDR3 loop spans 15 amino acids. V was cut by 4 bases and J by 5 bases, with 17 bases left in between. The CDR3 reads CSVAKEISRTGELFF. The CDR3 coding sequence is TGCAGCGTTGCCAAAGAAATTTCGAGGACCGGGGAGCTGTTTTTT.

The rearrangement joins TRBV28 to TRBJ2-7; D uncertain. There are 12 residues in the CDR3. V lost 4 bases, J lost 4 bases, and 8 bases lay in between. Germline CDR1 reads MDHEN; CDR2 reads SYDVKM. The CDR3 loop reads CASSSPPYEQYF. CDR3 DNA sequence: TGTGCCAGCAGTTCCCCCCCGTACGAGCAGTACTTC.

This chain uses TRBV6-5 with TRBJ2-5; 11 nucleotides line up with TRBD2. The V segment lost 0 bases and the J segment 13 bases; nucleotides outside the gene matches: 10. This CDR3 spans 15 amino acids. Germline CDR1 reads MNHEY; CDR2 reads SVGAGI. CDR3 region: CASSYSELAGARWYF. In DNA form, the CDR3 reads TGTGCCAGCAGTTACTCTGAACTAGCGGGGGCGCGATGGTACTTC.

The chain is built from TRBV15 and TRBJ2-7; D is possibly TRBD2 (5 bases). The CDR3 totals 14 residues. Deletions cut 4 bases from V and 0 bases from J, with 10 bases between. Germline assignment: CDR1 LNHNV and CDR2 YYDKDF (reference sequence). CDR3 in DNA: TGTGCCACCAGCACAGGAGGCAGCTCCTACGAGCAGTACTTC. Its translation is CATSTGGSSYEQYF.

The chain links TRBV5-6 to TRBJ1-1; no clear D. Trimming pared 4 bases from V and 4 bases from J, leaving 14 bases between. CDR3 length equals 14 residues. CDR1 and CDR2 (germline): SGHDT, YYEEEE. CDR3 DNA sequence: TGTGCCAGCAGCCGAGGCGAGATGAGCACTGAAGCTTTCTTT. This translates into CASSRGEMSTEAFF.

Of note for this clone: The germline gene is not matched at one end of the junction; a read error may be the cause. The chain employs TRBV7-7 and TRBJ2-1; D uncertain. The CDR3 length is 13 residues. Per germline, CDR1 SSHAT and CDR2 FNYEAQ (reference sequence). The CDR3 protein is CASSSDSHNEQFF. CDR3 DNA sequence: TGTGCTAGCAGCTCCGACTCGCACAATGAGCAGTTCTTC.

This clone was detected a few times. The V call is TRBV29-1, the J call TRBJ1-2, with D possibly being TRBD1 (5 bases). Germline V gene data show CDR1 as SQVTM and CDR2 as ANQGSEA. The CDR3 is 14 residues long. Trimming left V 6 bases short and J 0 bases short, with 14 bases between. CDR3: CSVVPSQANYGYTF. The DNA for the CDR3 is TGCAGCGTGGTCCCCTCACAGGCTAACTATGGCTACACCTTC.

There are a few counts of this clone. This chain connects TRBV4-1 to TRBJ2-3, with D possibly TRBD2 on 5 matching bases. Trimming cost V 4 bases and J 4 bases, with 15 bases left between them. Germline V gene sequence: CDR1 MGHRA, CDR2 YSYEKL. CDR3 size: 15 residues. In DNA, the CDR3 is TGCGCCAGCAGCCGCACTTCACTAGATCCAGATACGCAGTATTTT. This gives the protein CASSRTSLDPDTQYF.

This clone was detected only a few times. The chain joins TRBV4-3 to TRBJ2-3, with D possibly TRBD1 on 7 matching bases. Deletions cut 1 base from V and 2 bases from J, with 10 bases between. The CDR3 has 15 residues. Looked up from germline, CDR1 is LGHNA and CDR2 is YSLEER. The CDR3: CASSQARGATDTQYF. In DNA, the CDR3 is TGCGCCAGCAGCCAAGCCAGGGGGGCCACAGATACGCAGTATTTT.

This clone was seen a few times. V usage is TRBV7-2 and J usage is TRBJ2-5; D not resolved. The CDR3 runs 14 residues. The germline gives CDR1 SGHTA, CDR2 FQGNSA. Between the trimmed V and J ends, which lost 5 bases and 3 bases, there was a span of 13 bases. CDR3 amino acids: CASSPPAGEETQYF. The CDR3 DNA is TGTGCCAGCAGCCCACCCGCCGGTGAAGAGACCCAGTACTTC.

V and J are TRBV4-2 and TRBJ1-1; 7 bases are a match to TRBD1. This CDR3 has 16 residues. V shed 4 bases, J shed 1 base, and the junction held 9 bases outside the gene matches. Germline V gives CDR1 LGHNA, CDR2 YNFKEQ. The CDR3 nucleotides read TGTGCCAGCAGCCCACGGAGGGCAGGGGGGAACACTGAAGCTTTCTTT. It encodes CASSPRRAGGNTEAFF.

The genes are TRBV7-9 and TRBJ1-5; no reliable D call. The CDR3 runs 15 residues. The V gene's germline CDR1 is SEHNR and CDR2 FQNEAQ (reference sequence). Trimming pared 2 bases from V and 0 bases from J, leaving 8 bases between. The CDR3 loop is CASSLSGDSNQPQHF. Here the CDR3 DNA reads TGTGCCAGCAGCTTATCCGGGGATAGCAATCAGCCCCAGCATTTT.

There are a few counts of this clone. The chain carries TRBV5-6 and TRBJ2-2; 8 bases are shared with TRBD2. Trimming removed 0 bases from V and 8 bases from J; junction bases left unmatched: 9. This CDR3 spans 16 amino acids. Germline V gene sequence: CDR1 SGHDT, CDR2 YYEEEE. The CDR3 reads CASSLDGRALGGELFF. The DNA for the CDR3 is TGTGCCAGCAGCTTGGACGGGAGGGCCCTCGGAGGGGAGCTGTTTTTT.

This clone came up a few times. V is TRBV4-1 and J is TRBJ2-1; D is possibly TRBD2 (7 bases). V shed 4 bases and J shed 8 bases, with 18 bases lying between them. Germline V CDR1 and CDR2: MGHRA, YSYEKL. The CDR3 is 15 amino acids. In nucleotides, the CDR3 is TGCGCCAGCAGCCGATGGGGGCGGGAGATAGATGAGCAGTTCTTC. Its protein is CASSRWGREIDEQFF.

The chain has TRBV27 and TRBJ2-7; tentatively, D is TRBD2 (5 bases). Trimming took 1 base from V and 1 from J, leaving 8 bases between them. The CDR3 runs 14 residues. CDR1 MNHEY and CDR2 SMNVEV come from the germline V gene (reference sequence). CDR3 nucleotides: TGTGCCAGCAGTTTATTTGGGGAGTCCTACGAGCAGTACTTC. Its protein is CASSLFGESYEQYF.

The rearrangement uses TRBV5-1 and TRBJ2-1; 8 bases agree with TRBD1. The CDR3 totals 18 residues. From germline, CDR1 is SGHRS and CDR2 YFSETQ. Losses at the gene ends were 0 bases for V and 0 bases for J; bases not matched to a gene: 8. CDR3 amino acids: CASSLGSSGTGSYNEQFF. CDR3 DNA: TGCGCCAGCAGCTTGGGGAGCTCCGGGACAGGCTCCTACAATGAGCAGTTCTTC.

This clone was seen only a few times. The V and J genes are TRBV6-5 and TRBJ2-3, with D possibly being TRBD2 (5 bases). V lost 9 bases and J 3 bases, leaving 13 bases between the germline ends. The germline CDR1 and CDR2 sequences are MNHEY and SVGAGI. The CDR3 extends over 13 amino acids. CDR3 sequence (DNA): TGTGCCAGTATTCACCCGGGGACAGATACGCAGTATTTT. This gives the protein CASIHPGTDTQYF.

The chain has TRBV5-1 and TRBJ1-1; perhaps TRBD1 as D (5 bases). Germline V CDR1 and CDR2: SGHRS, YFSETQ. V was shortened by 0 bases and J by 5 bases, with 11 bases between the two germline ends. The CDR3 is 14 residues long. The CDR3 sequence: CASSLDEGRTEAFF. In DNA, the CDR3 is TGCGCCAGCAGCTTGGATGAGGGGAGGACTGAAGCTTTCTTT.

The chain carries TRBV11-2 and TRBJ1-4; TRBD1 might be the D (6 bases). Germline loops: CDR1 SGHAT, CDR2 FQNNGV. The V end was cut by 0 bases, the J end by 5 bases, with 10 bases between. CDR3 size: 15 residues. CDR3 sequence: CASSLESRGNEKLFF. The CDR3 nucleotides are TGTGCCAGCAGCTTAGAATCCAGGGGAAATGAAAAACTGTTTTTT.

This chain connects TRBV28 to TRBJ1-5, with 12 positions matching TRBD1. This CDR3 is 17 amino acids long. Germline trimming cut 5 bases from V and 7 bases from J; bases unmatched to any gene: 12. The germline V gene has CDR1 MDHEN and CDR2 SYDVKM. The DNA of the CDR3 is TGTGCCAGCAGTGGGGGACCGGGACAGGGGGCTGGGCAGCCCCAGCATTTT. Translating it yields CASSGGPGQGAGQPQHF.

The rearrangement joins TRBV7-2 to TRBJ2-5; 7 nucleotides line up with TRBD2. CDR1 is SGHTA and CDR2 is FQGNSA in the germline V gene. The CDR3 runs 14 residues. The J segment lost 4 bases and the V segment lost 6 bases, leaving 8 bases of the junction unmatched. The DNA for the CDR3 is TGTGCCAGCAGACATGCTAGCGGCGGAGAGACCCAGTACTTC. Amino acids: CASRHASGGETQYF. Full variable domain (missing parts from reference TRBV7-2 and TRBJ2-5): GAGVSQSPSNKVTEKGKDVELRCDPISGHTALYWYRQSLGQGLEFLIYFQGNSAPDKSGLPSDRFSAERTGGSVSTLTIQRTQQEDSAVYLCASRHASGGETQYFGPGTRLLVL.

This rearrangement joins TRBV30 to TRBJ2-7; tentative D call: TRBD2 (6 bases). The CDR3 runs 17 residues. Per the germline V gene, CDR1 is GTSNPN and CDR2 is SVGIG (reference sequence). Trimming left V 0 bases short and J 0 bases short, with 18 bases between. CDR3 loop: CAWSVGKVGGVSYEQYF. CDR3 sequence (DNA): TGTGCCTGGAGTGTAGGTAAAGTCGGGGGTGTCTCCTACGAGCAGTACTTC.

The chain links TRBV30 to TRBJ1-3, with D possibly matching TRBD1 (5 bases). In germline, CDR1 is GTSNPN, CDR2 SVGIG (reference sequence). Trimming took 3 bases from V and 3 from J, leaving 12 bases between them. CDR3 size: 14 residues. In nucleotides, the CDR3 is TGTGCCTGGAGCCCAGGGATAAGTGGAAACACCATATATTTT. The encoded protein is CAWSPGISGNTIYF.

This clone was found a few times. This rearrangement joins TRBV2 to TRBJ2-7; TRBD2 matches 9 bases. V was pared by 8 bases and J by 4 bases, with 3 bases of the junction left unmatched. Looked up from germline, CDR1 is SNHLY and CDR2 is FYNNEI. The CDR3 length is 12 residues. The CDR3, as DNA: TGTGCCAGCGGACTAGCGCAGTACGAGCAGTACTTC. It yields the protein CASGLAQYEQYF.